This TCR beta chain was obtained from a study of identical twins. CDR1 LGHDT and CDR2 YNNKEL come from the germline V gene (reference sequence). CDR3 length: 13 amino acids. V was shortened by 2 bases and J by 5 bases, with 6 bases between the two germline ends. A universal primer site was added by template switching, and unique molecular identifiers were carried by the cDNA. Each CDR3 protein is one row after TCRdb ran MiXCR on the 5' RACE reads. This sample has just over 450,000 distinct CDR3 sequences, with 14% found just once. The table lists this clonotype with many counts. Its antigen is unknown. General study results and limits: Model-predicted out-of-frame TCR alpha sharing fell below observed values in monozygotic twins.

The same sample was also studied in work on yellow fever vaccine responses in identical twins.

V and J are TRBV3-1 and TRBJ2-2, with D possibly being TRBD1 (6 bases). The sample consisted of CD4+ T cells sorted from blood. The sequence came from a young woman in good health. This CDR3 reads CASSQTGTGELFF. CDR3 DNA: TGTGCCAGCAGCCAAACAGGGACCGGGGAGCTGTTTTTT.